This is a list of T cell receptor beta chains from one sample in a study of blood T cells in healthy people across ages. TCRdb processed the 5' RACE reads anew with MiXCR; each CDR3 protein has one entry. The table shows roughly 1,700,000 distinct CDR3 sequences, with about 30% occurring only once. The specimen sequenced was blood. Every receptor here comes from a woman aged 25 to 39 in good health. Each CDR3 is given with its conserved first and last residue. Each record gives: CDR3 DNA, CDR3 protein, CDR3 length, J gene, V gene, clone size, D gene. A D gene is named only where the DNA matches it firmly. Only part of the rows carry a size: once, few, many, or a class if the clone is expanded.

cdr3_nt: TGCGCCAGCAGCTTGTCTACTAGCGGGACGAATGAGCAGTTCTTC
cdr3_aa: CASSLSTSGTNEQFF
cdr3_length: 15
j_call: TRBJ2-1
v_call: TRBV5-1
clone_size: many
d_call: TRBD2

cdr3_nt: TGTGCCAGCAGCTTGTTAGGGGTACCTAATGAAAAACTGTTTTTT
cdr3_aa: CASSLLGVPNEKLFF
cdr3_length: 15
j_call: TRBJ1-4
v_call: TRBV5-5
clone_size: few
d_call: -

cdr3_nt: TGCGCCAGCAGGGGTGGAGCGGGGGGGCCCAGCTCCTACAATGAGCAGTTCTTC
cdr3_aa: CASRGGAGGPSSYNEQFF
cdr3_length: 18
j_call: TRBJ2-1
v_call: TRBV5-1
clone_size: -
d_call: TRBD2

cdr3_nt: TGTGCCAGCAGCTCTCCCGGGACTGTAACCTACGAGCAGTACTTC
cdr3_aa: CASSSPGTVTYEQYF
cdr3_length: 15
j_call: TRBJ2-7
v_call: TRBV6-6
clone_size: few
d_call: -

cdr3_nt: TGTGCCAACAGCCAAACACGGGGGGGTAAGAGCAATCAGCCCCAGCATTTT
cdr3_aa: CANSQTRGGKSNQPQHF
cdr3_length: 17
j_call: TRBJ1-5
v_call: TRBV12-3/TRBV12-4
clone_size: -
d_call: -

cdr3_nt: TGCGCCAGCAGCCTTCGGAGGGCCGGGGAGCTGTTTTTT
cdr3_aa: CASSLRRAGELFF
cdr3_length: 13
j_call: TRBJ2-2
v_call: TRBV10-2
clone_size: -
d_call: -

cdr3_nt: TGTGCCAGCAGCACGGACAGGGCGAACTTAGACGAGCAGTACTTC
cdr3_aa: CASSTDRANLDEQYF
cdr3_length: 15
j_call: TRBJ2-7
v_call: TRBV7-2
clone_size: -
d_call: TRBD1

cdr3_nt: TGCAGTGCTAGGGATATCGGGGGGATCAATGAGCAGTTCTTC
cdr3_aa: CSARDIGGINEQFF
cdr3_length: 14
j_call: TRBJ2-1
v_call: TRBV20-1
clone_size: many
d_call: TRBD2

cdr3_nt: TGCAGTGCTAGAGACCGTCAGATGAGCACAGATGCGCAGTATTTT
cdr3_aa: CSARDRQMSTDAQYF
cdr3_length: 15
j_call: TRBJ2-3
v_call: TRBV20-1
clone_size: -
d_call: -

cdr3_nt: TGTGCCAGCACGGGACAGGGGTCGTTGAGGGAGCAGTACTTC
cdr3_aa: CASTGQGSLREQYF
cdr3_length: 14
j_call: TRBJ2-5
v_call: TRBV28
clone_size: -
d_call: TRBD1

cdr3_nt: TGCAGTGCTCATGGGACTAGCGGATCCAAAAACATTCAGTACTTC
cdr3_aa: CSAHGTSGSKNIQYF
cdr3_length: 15
j_call: TRBJ2-4
v_call: TRBV20-1
clone_size: many
d_call: TRBD2

cdr3_nt: TGCGCCAGCAGCCTGACTAGGGGGTCGGACATTCAGTACTTC
cdr3_aa: CASSLTRGSDIQYF
cdr3_length: 14
j_call: TRBJ2-4
v_call: TRBV5-1
clone_size: -
d_call: -

cdr3_nt: TGCGCCAGCAGCTACCAGCAGAGCTCCTACAATGAGCAGTTCTTC
cdr3_aa: CASSYQQSSYNEQFF
cdr3_length: 15
j_call: TRBJ2-1
v_call: TRBV5-1
clone_size: many
d_call: -

cdr3_nt: TGCGCCAGCAGCCAAGATCCGGGACTAGCGGGCAAAAAGCAGTACTTC
cdr3_aa: CASSQDPGLAGKKQYF
cdr3_length: 16
j_call: TRBJ2-7
v_call: TRBV4-1
clone_size: many
d_call: TRBD2

cdr3_nt: TGTGCCAGCAGCTTCCGGGGGGGCAACTCCTTATACAATGAGCAGTTCTTC
cdr3_aa: CASSFRGGNSLYNEQFF
cdr3_length: 17
j_call: TRBJ2-1
v_call: TRBV11-2
clone_size: few
d_call: TRBD2

cdr3_nt: TGTGCCAGGACAGCCGAAAACTATGGCTACACCTTC
cdr3_aa: CARTAENYGYTF
cdr3_length: 12
j_call: TRBJ1-2
v_call: TRBV2
clone_size: -
d_call: -

cdr3_nt: TGCGCCAGCAGCTTGGCTCCAGGGGGCGGCTCTGGAAACACCATATATTTT
cdr3_aa: CASSLAPGGGSGNTIYF
cdr3_length: 17
j_call: TRBJ1-3
v_call: TRBV5-1
clone_size: -
d_call: TRBD1

cdr3_nt: TGTGCCACCAGCTTATCCGGGACGCAGAATGAAAAACTGTTTTTT
cdr3_aa: CATSLSGTQNEKLFF
cdr3_length: 15
j_call: TRBJ1-4
v_call: TRBV15
clone_size: many
d_call: -

cdr3_nt: TGCAGTGCCGCCACGCCGGGGGTGAACACTGAAGCTTTCTTT
cdr3_aa: CSAATPGVNTEAFF
cdr3_length: 14
j_call: TRBJ1-1
v_call: TRBV20-1
clone_size: -
d_call: -

cdr3_nt: TGTGCCAGCAGTTCCGGGACTCTAAGAGATAATTCACCCCTCCACTTT
cdr3_aa: CASSSGTLRDNSPLHF
cdr3_length: 16
j_call: TRBJ1-6
v_call: TRBV6-1
clone_size: few
d_call: -

cdr3_nt: TGTGCCAACAACTTACACGGCGGAATACGCTCCTACAATGAGCAGTTCTTC
cdr3_aa: CANNLHGGIRSYNEQFF
cdr3_length: 17
j_call: TRBJ2-1
v_call: TRBV6-2/TRBV6-3
clone_size: -
d_call: -

cdr3_nt: TGTGCCAGCAGCGGGACATACGATTCCTACGAGCAGTACTTC
cdr3_aa: CASSGTYDSYEQYF
cdr3_length: 14
j_call: TRBJ2-7
v_call: TRBV7-2
clone_size: many
d_call: -

cdr3_nt: TGTGCCAGCTCACCAGTGACACAGTTGAACACTGAAGCTTTCTTT
cdr3_aa: CASSPVTQLNTEAFF
cdr3_length: 15
j_call: TRBJ1-1
v_call: TRBV18
clone_size: -
d_call: -

cdr3_nt: TGCAGTGCTAGAGATGTCCAAAGGACTGAAGCTTTCTTT
cdr3_aa: CSARDVQRTEAFF
cdr3_length: 13
j_call: TRBJ1-1
v_call: TRBV20-1
clone_size: -
d_call: -

cdr3_nt: TGTGCCAGCAGTTCCCCGATCAAGCGGTTCTTC
cdr3_aa: CASSSPIKRFF
cdr3_length: 11
j_call: TRBJ2-1
v_call: TRBV28
clone_size: many
d_call: -

cdr3_nt: TGCAGTGCTAGAGCGGGGGCTACCTATGGCTACACCTTC
cdr3_aa: CSARAGATYGYTF
cdr3_length: 13
j_call: TRBJ1-2
v_call: TRBV20-1
clone_size: -
d_call: -

cdr3_nt: TGTGCCAGCAGTCTCGGGGGGTCTCCGAGCTCCTACGGGCAGTACTTC
cdr3_aa: CASSLGGSPSSYGQYF
cdr3_length: 16
j_call: TRBJ2-7
v_call: TRBV12-3/TRBV12-4
clone_size: -
d_call: TRBD2

cdr3_nt: TGTGCCAGCAGCTTAGGGACTAGCGGGGTGGGCCCTTGGGAGACCCAGTACTTC
cdr3_aa: CASSLGTSGVGPWETQYF
cdr3_length: 18
j_call: TRBJ2-5
v_call: TRBV7-2
clone_size: -
d_call: TRBD2

cdr3_nt: TGTGCCAGCAACTTAACCCAGCGGGAGGGGGATGAGCAGTTCTTC
cdr3_aa: CASNLTQREGDEQFF
cdr3_length: 15
j_call: TRBJ2-1
v_call: TRBV11-2
clone_size: -
d_call: TRBD2

cdr3_nt: TGTGCCGGCAGTAATCACGGGACTAGCGGGGTTGATGAGCAGTTCTTC
cdr3_aa: CAGSNHGTSGVDEQFF
cdr3_length: 16
j_call: TRBJ2-1
v_call: TRBV9
clone_size: few
d_call: TRBD2

cdr3_nt: TGTGCCACCAGTGATTCCGCACAGGAGACGGGCTACACCTTC
cdr3_aa: CATSDSAQETGYTF
cdr3_length: 14
j_call: TRBJ1-2
v_call: TRBV24-1
clone_size: -
d_call: -

cdr3_nt: TGTGCCATCTCCCCCGGACTAGCTCGAGAGACCCAGTACTTC
cdr3_aa: CAISPGLARETQYF
cdr3_length: 14
j_call: TRBJ2-5
v_call: TRBV10-3
clone_size: -
d_call: TRBD2

cdr3_nt: TGTGCCAGCAGCTCTCCAGGACAGGGGGTGGGAGACGAGCAGTACTTC
cdr3_aa: CASSSPGQGVGDEQYF
cdr3_length: 16
j_call: TRBJ2-7
v_call: TRBV28
clone_size: -
d_call: TRBD1

cdr3_nt: TGTGCCAGCAGTGCTTCAGGGGTCCTAAACGGGCAGTACTTC
cdr3_aa: CASSASGVLNGQYF
cdr3_length: 14
j_call: TRBJ2-4
v_call: TRBV7-6
clone_size: few
d_call: -

cdr3_nt: TGTGCCAATTTATACCGATGGAAGGACACTGAAGCTTTCTTT
cdr3_aa: CANLYRWKDTEAFF
cdr3_length: 14
j_call: TRBJ1-1
v_call: TRBV7-6
clone_size: -
d_call: -

cdr3_nt: TGTGCCAGCAGGGCAGCGGGGGGGACTTACGAGCAGTACTTC
cdr3_aa: CASRAAGGTYEQYF
cdr3_length: 14
j_call: TRBJ2-7
v_call: TRBV12-3/TRBV12-4
clone_size: many
d_call: TRBD2

cdr3_nt: TGCGCCAGCAGCTTGGCCCTAGCGGGAGGGCCCAACCAAGAGACCCAGTACTTC
cdr3_aa: CASSLALAGGPNQETQYF
cdr3_length: 18
j_call: TRBJ2-5
v_call: TRBV5-1
clone_size: few
d_call: TRBD2

cdr3_nt: TGTGCCAGCAGGCTGGCCCTCAATGAGCAGTTCTTC
cdr3_aa: CASRLALNEQFF
cdr3_length: 12
j_call: TRBJ2-1
v_call: TRBV12-3/TRBV12-4
clone_size: few
d_call: -

cdr3_nt: TGTGCCAGCACCGGGGCAGGGCTCTCAGATACGCAGTATTTT
cdr3_aa: CASTGAGLSDTQYF
cdr3_length: 14
j_call: TRBJ2-3
v_call: TRBV7-9
clone_size: few
d_call: -

cdr3_nt: TGTGCCAGCAGTCCGGGACAGGGTAGCTACGAGCAGTTCTTC
cdr3_aa: CASSPGQGSYEQFF
cdr3_length: 14
j_call: TRBJ2-1
v_call: TRBV3-1
clone_size: -
d_call: TRBD1

cdr3_nt: TGTGCCAGCAGTTTCTGGGACAGACTTGGGGAGCAGTACTTC
cdr3_aa: CASSFWDRLGEQYF
cdr3_length: 14
j_call: TRBJ2-5
v_call: TRBV27
clone_size: -
d_call: TRBD1

cdr3_nt: TGTGCCAGCAGTTTAGCACTTCCTTATGGCTACACCTTC
cdr3_aa: CASSLALPYGYTF
cdr3_length: 13
j_call: TRBJ1-2
v_call: TRBV2
clone_size: -
d_call: -

cdr3_nt: TGCAGTGCCCGAGCAGGGGGGGGCAACGAGCAGGTCTTC
cdr3_aa: CSARAGGGNEQVF
cdr3_length: 13
j_call: TRBJ2-1
v_call: TRBV20-1
clone_size: -
d_call: -

cdr3_nt: TGTGCCAGCATACTGGCAGGGGGACGGAACACTGAAGCTTTCTTT
cdr3_aa: CASILAGGRNTEAFF
cdr3_length: 15
j_call: TRBJ1-1
v_call: TRBV6-6
clone_size: -
d_call: TRBD1

cdr3_nt: TGCGCCAGCAGCCTTTCCGCGGGGGGCCAGGAGACCCAGTACTTC
cdr3_aa: CASSLSAGGQETQYF
cdr3_length: 15
j_call: TRBJ2-5
v_call: TRBV5-1
clone_size: few
d_call: TRBD2

cdr3_nt: TGTGCCAGCAGCTTAAGGGACTCCGCGGATACGCAGTATTTT
cdr3_aa: CASSLRDSADTQYF
cdr3_length: 14
j_call: TRBJ2-3
v_call: TRBV7-3
clone_size: few
d_call: -

cdr3_nt: TGTGCCAGCAGTTTGACAGGGGGCGATTGGTATGGCTACACCTTC
cdr3_aa: CASSLTGGDWYGYTF
cdr3_length: 15
j_call: TRBJ1-2
v_call: TRBV12-3/TRBV12-4
clone_size: -
d_call: TRBD1

cdr3_nt: TGCGCCAGCCAAAACAGGGGAAGGATTACAGATACGCAGTATTTT
cdr3_aa: CASQNRGRITDTQYF
cdr3_length: 15
j_call: TRBJ2-3
v_call: TRBV5-1
clone_size: -
d_call: TRBD1

cdr3_nt: TGTGCCAGTACCCCGACAGACACAGATACGCAGTATTTT
cdr3_aa: CASTPTDTDTQYF
cdr3_length: 13
j_call: TRBJ2-3
v_call: TRBV19
clone_size: -
d_call: -

cdr3_nt: TGTGCCAGCACCAGCAGGGCAAAGAACACCGGGGAGCTGTTTTTT
cdr3_aa: CASTSRAKNTGELFF
cdr3_length: 15
j_call: TRBJ2-2
v_call: TRBV2
clone_size: once
d_call: -

cdr3_nt: TGTGCCAGCAGTGACTCCCCTATCGAGCAGTACTTC
cdr3_aa: CASSDSPIEQYF
cdr3_length: 12
j_call: TRBJ2-7
v_call: TRBV2
clone_size: many
d_call: -

cdr3_nt: TGTGCCAGCAGTTTGGGCTACACCTACGAGCAGTACTTC
cdr3_aa: CASSLGYTYEQYF
cdr3_length: 13
j_call: TRBJ2-7
v_call: TRBV12-3/TRBV12-4
clone_size: many
d_call: -

cdr3_nt: TGTGCCAGCAGCTTGCAAATTTACAATGAGCAGTACTTC
cdr3_aa: CASSLQIYNEQYF
cdr3_length: 13
j_call: TRBJ2-7
v_call: TRBV7-2
clone_size: -
d_call: -